Presented here are 6 T cell receptor beta chains from one specimen sequenced in a study of blood T cell repertoires in COVID-19. Here immunoSEQ multiplex PCR was the method, and the copy in TCRdb shows in-frame clones only, minus some. The sample comprises a few hundred thousand clones, approximately 83% of which are singletons, and 3.5% to 5.5% rests with the top ten. Sequencing was performed on PBMCs or T cells enriched from blood (not recorded which). Source of these receptors: a woman younger than 45 who had recovered from COVID-19.

J is TRBJ2-7 and V is TRBV28, with 7 bases lining up with TRBD2. After removal of 5 bases from V and 0 bases from J, the junction contained 7 bases not matched to a gene. Germline values: CDR1 MDHEN, CDR2 SYDVKM. The CDR3 has 15 residues. In DNA, the CDR3 is TGTGCCAGCAGTGGAGCGGGGACTCCCTCCTACGAGCAGTACTTC. This sequence encodes CASSGAGTPSYEQYF.

This clone appeared a single time. V and J are TRBV11-2 and TRBJ2-7; TRBD1 aligns across 9 bases. This CDR3 spans 18 amino acids. V trimming: 0 bases; J trimming: 6 bases; junction bases outside the gene matches: 15. The V gene's germline CDR1 is SGHAT and CDR2 FQNNGV. CDR3 nucleotide sequence: TGTGCCAGCAGCTTAGATCTAAGTGGGGCGGGACAGGGCATCGAGCAGTACTTC. It codes for CASSLDLSGAGQGIEQYF.

The chain employs TRBV28 and TRBJ2-1; 7 bases map to TRBD2. The CDR3 covers 17 residues. V was clipped by 6 bases and J by 0 bases; unmatched bases: 11. From germline, CDR1 is MDHEN and CDR2 SYDVKM. CDR3 nucleotide sequence: TGTGCCAGCAGAGGAACCACTAGCGCCGGCTCCTACAATGAGCAGTTCTTC. Translation gives CASRGTTSAGSYNEQFF. The full variable domain, completed using reference TRBV28 and TRBJ2-1, is DVKVTQSSRYLVKRTGEKVFLECVQDMDHENMFWYRQDPGLGLRLIYFSYDVKMKEKGDIPEGYSVSREKKERFSLILESASTNQTSMYLCASRGTTSAGSYNEQFFGPGTRLTVL.

The chain combines TRBV18 with TRBJ2-5; TRBD1 agrees at 9 bases. The CDR3 loop spans 15 amino acids. Per the germline V gene, CDR1 is KGHSH and CDR2 is LQKENI. Trimming removed 3 bases from V and 1 base from J; junction bases left unmatched: 3. CDR3 DNA sequence: TGTGCCAGCTCACCGGGACAGGGTATCCAAGAGACCCAGTACTTC. Protein sequence: CASSPGQGIQETQYF.

J is TRBJ2-5 and V is TRBV5-1; TRBD2 agrees at 7 bases. This CDR3 is 15 amino acids long. Germline V gene sequence: CDR1 SGHRS, CDR2 YFSETQ. J was trimmed by 1 base and V by 2 bases; bases with no gene match: 5. The CDR3 DNA sequence: TGCGCCAGCAGCTTCGGAAGCGGGGCCCAAGAGACCCAGTACTTC. Its translation is CASSFGSGAQETQYF.

The chain carries TRBV12-3 or TRBV12-4 and TRBJ1-2; no reliable D call. V gave up 5 bases and J gave up 8 bases, with 15 bases separating them. The CDR3 extends over 13 amino acids. The DNA for the CDR3 is TGTGCCAGCAGTCCGGAAAAATATAGCGGCTACACCTTC. Protein product: CASSPEKYSGYTF.